Listed below are T cell receptor beta chains from one sample, sequenced in a study of blood T cell repertoires in COVID-19. Only in-frame clones appear in the TCRdb table, and some are missing; sequencing was by immunoSEQ multiplex PCR. The data hold 250,000 to 300,000 clones, with 86% observed a single time. Input material: peripheral blood. The receptors derive from a woman in her 70s with COVID-19, enrolled during active disease. The conserved cysteine and the conserved F or W are not part of the CDR3 here. A D gene is named only where the DNA matches it firmly. Size values are once, few and many counts, or a class for expanded clones, and some rows have none.

D,size,V,CDR3
-,-,TRBV20-1,SASGGNTIY
-,-,TRBV4-2,ASSRDAEGVYGYT
-,once,TRBV7-9,ASIPESSYNEQF
-,-,TRBV10-2,ASSEQGSYNSPLH
TRBD2,-,TRBV6-9,ASSCRAGGLETQY
-,-,TRBV19,ASSQRGLGRLNTEAF
TRBD1,-,TRBV24-1,ATSDAGTGGFEAF
-,-,TRBV5-1,ASSLDSPNYGYT
TRBD1,-,TRBV5-1,ASSLAGQGAREKLF
TRBD2,-,TRBV10-3,AISDQAGGLSSYEQY
-,-,TRBV21-1,ASSRAPVGQMNTEAF
-,-,TRBV12-3/TRBV12-4,ASSKTPEQY
TRBD1,-,TRBV5-6,ASSGRDRGPYEQY
TRBD2,-,TRBV11-2,ASSPLERGNTGELF
TRBD2,-,TRBV9,ASSVASGGYNEQF
TRBD1,-,TRBV7-2,ASSPPGGGSTDTQY
-,-,TRBV10-3,AISPLTESSGNTIY
TRBD1,-,TRBV7-2,ASSASTGGHQPQH
-,-,TRBV4-3,ASSQGEGDYGYT
TRBD1,-,TRBV2,ASSLQGAENIQY
-,few,TRBV19,ASTLWGRTNQPQH
-,once,TRBV2,AGSDRQGSYGYT
-,-,TRBV19,ASSNAPGQMRSNQPQH
TRBD1,-,TRBV3-1/TRBV3-2,ASSRAGTVSPYEQY
-,-,TRBV5-4,ASSPVGVNYGYT
TRBD1,-,TRBV7-2,ASSSGQVWTQY
-,-,TRBV5-1,ASSPTRRNIQY
-,-,TRBV19,ASRTGIPYEQY